A single sample is the source of the 28 T cell receptor beta chains below, sequenced in a study of T cell responses to AZD1222 COVID-19 vaccine. Clones were sequenced by immunoSEQ multiplex PCR, and TCRdb holds only the in-frame ones, with some missing. The sample includes more than 15,000 clones, around nine tenths of them seen just once. The material was peripheral blood, obtained 28 days after the second AZD1222 dose. All receptors come from an adult who received the AZD1222 COVID-19 vaccine.

This chain connects TRBV28 to TRBJ1-4, with 8 bases lining up with TRBD1. V dropped 6 bases and J dropped 16; count of bases not matched to a gene: 10. CDR3 length: 12 residues. The germline V gene encodes CDR1 MDHEN and CDR2 SYDVKM. In nucleotides, the CDR3 is TGTGCCAGCAGCCAACCGGCGGGACAGGCGTTTTTT. Translation: CASSQPAGQAFF.

The CDR3 loop reads CASSLIGPSGGYTF. CDR3 nucleotides: TGTGCCAGCAGCCTCATTGGGCCGTCGGGTGGCTACACCTTC. This chain joins TRBV3-1 (or the pseudogene TRBV3-2) and TRBJ1-2; D uncertain. With 4 bases removed from V and 7 bases from J, the gap between germline ends came to 16 bases. This CDR3 is built from 14 residues. Germline V gives CDR1 LGHDT, CDR2 YNNKEL (reference sequence).

CDR3 sequence: CASSRREGGNTGELFF. The CDR3 region has the DNA TGTGCCAGCAGCCGCAGGGAAGGCGGTAACACCGGGGAGCTGTTTTTT. This chain connects TRBV7-8 to TRBJ2-2; a weak D match, TRBD1 (5 bases). The germline CDR1 and CDR2 sequences are SGHVS and FQNEAQ. V dropped 5 bases and J dropped 2 bases, with 15 bases sitting between them. CDR3 length: 16 residues.

The genes are TRBV11-2 and TRBJ2-7, with TRBD2 matching 7 bases. The J segment lost 6 bases and the V segment lost 7 bases, leaving 12 bases of the junction unmatched. CDR3 length: 14 amino acids. Germline assignment: CDR1 SGHAT and CDR2 FQNNGV. CDR3 sequence reads: CASTPASGKSEQYF. The CDR3 DNA follows: TGTGCCAGCACCCCAGCAAGCGGGAAGAGCGAGCAGTACTTC.

The chain carries TRBV7-9 and TRBJ2-5, with TRBD1 identical over 7 bases. Trimming took 3 bases from V and 5 from J; bases not matched to a gene: 9. This CDR3 region has 15 residues. Looked up from germline, CDR1 is SEHNR and CDR2 is FQNEAQ (reference sequence). CDR3 amino acids: CASSFDRQGVETQYF. The CDR3 DNA sequence: TGTGCCAGCAGCTTCGATAGACAGGGAGTGGAGACCCAGTACTTC.

This sequence joins TRBV5-1 and TRBJ2-5; perhaps TRBD1 as D (5 bases). Germline values: CDR1 SGHRS, CDR2 YFSETQ. The CDR3 covers 14 residues. V lost 0 bases and J lost 5, with 11 bases in between. CDR3 sequence reads: CASSLGGAWETQYF. The DNA for the CDR3 is TGCGCCAGCAGCTTGGGGGGCGCGTGGGAGACCCAGTACTTC.

About this clone itself: Germline and junction disagree at one end, which may indicate a read error. CDR3 residues: CASSLGQPGGDTQYF. In nucleotides, the CDR3 is TGTGCCAGCAGTTTGGGCCAGCCTGGAGGAGATACGCAGTATTTT. The chain combines TRBV5-4 with TRBJ2-3; possibly TRBD2 for D (5 bases). CDR1 and CDR2 (germline): SGHNT, YYREEE (reference sequence). This CDR3 has 15 amino acids.

Worth noting for this clone: A junction boundary mismatches the germline segment, possibly from a read error. V gene TRBV7-7 combines with J gene TRBJ2-5, with TRBD2 identical over 15 bases. Germline V gene lookup returns CDR1 SSHAT and CDR2 FNYEAQ (reference sequence). This CDR3 is 15 amino acids long. The CDR3 nucleotides read TGTGCTAGCAGCCCGGGGACTAGCGGGAGGCAGACCCAGTACTTC. This codes for CASSPGTSGRQTQYF. Drawing the rest from reference TRBV7-7 and TRBJ2-5, the complete variable domain is GAGVSQSPRYKVTKRGQDVTLRCDPISSHATLYWYQQALGQGPEFLTYFNYEAQPDKSGLPSDRFSAERPEGSISTLTIQRTEQRDSAMYRCASSPGTSGRQTQYFGPGTRLLVL.

This chain uses TRBV2 with TRBJ2-7; 7 positions agree with TRBD1. The CDR3 extends over 13 amino acids. Germline values: CDR1 SNHLY, CDR2 FYNNEI. The V and J ends lost 8 bases and 3 bases, in that order; junction bases with no gene match: 7. CDR3 bases: TGTGCCAGCGGTACTCGACAGGGCTACGAGCAGTACGTC. This encodes CASGTRQGYEQYV.

The chain links TRBV5-6 to TRBJ1-4; 7 bases are shared with TRBD1. The germline V gene encodes CDR1 SGHDT and CDR2 YYEEEE. The CDR3 has 15 residues. With 2 bases clipped from V and 5 bases from J, the junction kept 6 bases outside the gene matches. The CDR3 spells CASSLPGGLNEKLFF. CDR3 in DNA: TGTGCCAGCAGCTTACCAGGGGGACTCAATGAAAAACTGTTTTTT. Together with reference TRBV5-6 and TRBJ1-4, the CDR3 gives the full variable domain: DAGVTQSPTHLIKTRGQQVTLRCSPKSGHDTVSWYQQALGQGPQFIFQYYEEEERQRGNFPDRFSGHQFPNYSSELNVNALLLGDSALYLCASSLPGGLNEKLFFGSGTQLSVL.

The chain employs TRBV11-2 and TRBJ2-1; 12 bases agree with TRBD2. The V and J ends lost 5 bases and 7 bases, in that order; junction bases with no gene match: 3. CDR1 is SGHAT, CDR2 FQNNGV, per germline. The CDR3 totals 14 residues. The CDR3 spells CASSVTSGGNEQFF. The CDR3 DNA is TGTGCCAGCAGCGTGACTAGCGGGGGTAATGAGCAGTTCTTC.

The chain couples TRBV10-1 to TRBJ2-3, with 12 nucleotides matching TRBD2. The length of the CDR3 is 15 residues. Trimming took 6 bases from V and 5 from J; bases not matched to a gene: 6. The germline gives CDR1 WNHNN, CDR2 SYGVQD (reference sequence). The CDR3: CASRRTSGDEDTQYF. The CDR3 nucleotides are TGCGCCAGCAGACGGACTAGCGGGGATGAAGATACGCAGTATTTT.

The gene calls are TRBV6-5 and TRBJ1-3; D call uncertain. The CDR3 spans 13 residues. CDR1 and CDR2 (germline): MNHEY, SVGAGI. Trimming left V 8 bases short and J 0 bases short, with 8 bases between. This CDR3 reads CASPAASGNTIYF. In DNA form, the CDR3 reads TGTGCCAGCCCCGCGGCCTCTGGAAACACCATATATTTT.

The gene calls are TRBV9 and TRBJ2-2; the D gene could be TRBD1 or TRBD2 (5 bases each). Trimming left V 4 bases short and J 3 bases short, with 13 bases between. CDR3 length: 15 amino acids. The germline CDR1 and CDR2 sequences are SGDLS and YYNGEE. CDR3 sequence: CASSQRGADTGELFF. CDR3 nucleotide sequence: TGTGCCAGCAGCCAACGGGGCGCGGACACCGGGGAGCTGTTTTTT. The variable domain in full, with the rest retrieved from reference TRBV9 and TRBJ2-2, is DSGVTQTPKHLITATGQRVTLRCSPRSGDLSVYWYQQSLDQGLQFLIQYYNGEERAKGNILERFSAQQFPDLHSELNLSSLELGDSALYFCASSQRGADTGELFFGEGSRLTVL.

CDR3 sequence: CATSRDTGDTEAFF. The CDR3, as DNA: TGTGCCACCAGCAGAGATACGGGTGACACTGAAGCTTTCTTT. This sequence joins TRBV15 and TRBJ1-1; D gene uncertain. This CDR3 is built from 14 residues. The V and J ends lost 0 bases and 3 bases respectively, with 8 bases between them. Germline V gives CDR1 LNHNV, CDR2 YYDKDF (reference sequence).

The rearrangement uses TRBV19 and TRBJ2-5; 7 bases agree with TRBD2. The V gene's germline CDR1 is LNHDA and CDR2 SQIVND (reference sequence). CDR3 length equals 14 residues. Germline trimming cut 5 bases from V and 4 bases from J; bases unmatched to any gene: 7. The CDR3 DNA sequence: TGTGCCAGTAGTTGGGGAGGGAAAGGAGAGACCCAGTACTTC. It encodes CASSWGGKGETQYF. Filled out from reference TRBV19 and TRBJ2-5, the complete variable domain reads DGGITQSPKYLFRKEGQNVTLSCEQNLNHDAMYWYRQDPGQGLRLIYYSQIVNDFQKGDIAEGYSVSREKKESFPLTVTSAQKNPTAFYLCASSWGGKGETQYFGPGTRLLVL.

The chain has TRBV5-6 and TRBJ2-7; 7 bases map to TRBD2. The CDR3 runs 15 residues. Germline values: CDR1 SGHDT, CDR2 YYEEEE. J gave up 6 bases and V 0 bases, and 9 bases lay outside the gene matches. The CDR3 region is CASSLALAVTTEQYF. The CDR3 region has the DNA TGTGCCAGCAGCTTGGCGCTAGCGGTAACAACCGAGCAGTACTTC.

The V call is TRBV4-2, the J call TRBJ1-3; D remains unclear. The CDR3 is made up of 18 amino acids. V lost 5 bases to trimming and J lost 0 bases, with 20 bases between them. Germline V gene lookup returns CDR1 LGHNA and CDR2 YNFKEQ. This chain's CDR3 is CASSGPQRRAPSGNTIYF. CDR3 bases: TGTGCCAGCAGCGGTCCCCAGCGACGAGCCCCCTCTGGAAACACCATATATTTT.

This sequence joins TRBV7-2 and TRBJ2-5; D ambiguous. The CDR3 is made up of 14 amino acids. V was pared by 5 bases and J by 0 bases, with 10 bases between. Germline V gene data show CDR1 as SGHTA and CDR2 as FQGNSA. In nucleotides, the CDR3 is TGTGCCAGCAGCCTGCACCCTAACCAAGAGACCCAGTACTTC. It is translated as CASSLHPNQETQYF.

The genes are TRBV9 and TRBJ2-1, with a possible D match to TRBD1 (5 bases). CDR3 size: 11 residues. V was trimmed by 4 bases and J by 10 bases, leaving 9 bases between them. Germline V CDR1 and CDR2: SGDLS, YYNGEE. In DNA form, the CDR3 reads TGTGCCAGCAGCTTCGACAGAGAGCAGTTCTTC. Encoded protein: CASSFDREQFF.

The V call is TRBV5-5, the J call TRBJ2-1, with TRBD2 matching 13 bases. The CDR3 contains 15 residues. Germline CDR1 is SGHKS and CDR2 is YYEKEE (reference sequence). V was pared by 3 bases and J by 5 bases, with 2 bases of the junction left unmatched. CDR3 sequence: CASSWGTSGNNEQFF. As DNA, the CDR3 is TGTGCCAGCAGCTGGGGGACTAGCGGGAACAATGAGCAGTTCTTC.

The chain joins TRBV10-2 to TRBJ2-7; 11 nucleotides match TRBD2. This CDR3 has 16 amino acids. V shed 3 bases, J shed 2 bases, and the junction held 6 bases outside the gene matches. Germline CDR1 WSHSY, CDR2 SAAADI. CDR3 protein: CASSDHLAGGTYEQYV. CDR3 nucleotides: TGCGCCAGCAGTGACCACCTAGCGGGGGGTACCTACGAGCAGTACGTC.

CDR3 amino acids: CASSPAIVPYNEQFF. The CDR3 bases are TGTGCCAGCAGCCCGGCGATAGTTCCCTACAATGAGCAGTTCTTC. The chain uses TRBV7-9 and TRBJ2-1; no clear D. Germline CDR1 is SEHNR and CDR2 is FQNEAQ (reference sequence). The V and J ends lost 5 bases and 2 bases respectively, with 13 bases between them. This CDR3 is built from 15 residues.

This rearrangement joins TRBV7-2 to TRBJ1-1; weak D call: TRBD1 (5 bases). Germline V gene sequence: CDR1 SGHTA, CDR2 FQGNSA. The V and J ends lost 1 base and 0 bases respectively, with 9 bases between them. The CDR3 runs to 15 residues. CDR3 amino acids: CASSLGSGLNTEAFF. CDR3 coding DNA: TGTGCCAGCAGCTTAGGATCGGGGCTGAACACTGAAGCTTTCTTT.

The chain combines TRBV9 with TRBJ2-2; D remains ambiguous. Germline loops: CDR1 SGDLS, CDR2 YYNGEE. Deletions cut 3 bases from V and 7 bases from J, with 16 bases between. The CDR3 is 15 residues long. The CDR3 DNA reads TGTGCCAGCAGCGCACCGGCGTTTTCTGGCGGGGAGCTGTTTTTT. It translates to CASSAPAFSGGELFF.

J is TRBJ2-1 and V is TRBV6-4; weak D call: TRBD1 (7 bases). Germline CDR1 reads MRHNA; CDR2 reads SNTAGT. The CDR3 is 13 residues long. V was clipped by 6 bases and J by 5 bases, with 11 bases between them. The CDR3 loop is CASRGGQNNEQFF. The DNA for the CDR3 is TGTGCCAGCAGGGGGGGACAGAACAATGAGCAGTTCTTC.

V is TRBV5-6 and J is TRBJ1-2, with unresolved D. The CDR3 contains 11 residues. Trimming left V 2 bases short and J 6 bases short, with 5 bases between. Germline CDR1 and CDR2: SGHDT and YYEEEE. The CDR3 loop reads CASSFSDGYTF. CDR3 sequence (DNA): TGTGCCAGCAGCTTCTCCGATGGCTACACCTTC.

The chain joins TRBV29-1 to TRBJ1-2; a weak D match, TRBD1 (5 bases). This CDR3 has 12 amino acids. V gave up 1 base and J gave up 2 bases, with 5 bases separating them. In germline, CDR1 is SQVTM, CDR2 ANQGSEA. CDR3 in amino acids: CSVEGQNYGYTF. DNA of the CDR3: TGCAGCGTTGAAGGACAGAACTATGGCTACACCTTC.